The 24 T cell receptor beta chains given below trace back to one sample, sequenced in a study of monozygotic twins with inflammatory bowel disease. TCRdb reanalyzed the 5' RACE reads, giving one entry per CDR3 protein sequence and no DNA. Reported are 88,000 or so distinct CDR3 sequences; the ten largest clones contain 7.4%. Sequenced: blood. Source of these receptors: a human donor with ulcerative colitis or Crohn's disease, or a healthy co-twin of an affected twin (not recorded which).

By frequency, this clonotype registers medium-sized. The V call is TRBV7-9, the J call TRBJ2-1; absent DNA, TCRdb's TRBD2 call cannot be checked. The germline gives CDR1 SEHNR, CDR2 FQNEAQ (reference sequence). CDR3 size: 16 residues. The CDR3: CASSLDSGEMSDEQFF.

The V gene is TRBV3-1, the J gene TRBJ1-4; the TCRdb D gene call, TRBD1, has no DNA to confirm it. The CDR3 is 13 residues long. The germline CDR1 and CDR2 sequences are LGHDT and YNNKEL (reference sequence). This CDR3 is CASSQRGGEKLFF.

J is TRBJ2-1 and V is TRBV5-8. Germline V gives CDR1 SGHTS, CDR2 YDEGEE. This CDR3 spans 17 amino acids. CDR3 amino acids: CASSLVWVSNSYNEQFF.

CDR3 in amino acids: CASSRGDLQPQHF. This chain joins TRBV10-2 and TRBJ1-5. Germline assignment: CDR1 WSHSY and CDR2 SAAADI. This CDR3 region has 13 residues.

The V gene is TRBV4-2, the J gene TRBJ2-7; TCRdb proposes TRBD1, but this gene call is untestable without DNA. This CDR3 is built from 16 residues. Per germline, CDR1 LGHNA and CDR2 YNFKEQ. The CDR3 protein is CASSHSGRGTPYEQYF.

This chain links TRBV2 with TRBJ1-3. The CDR3 has 16 amino acids. Germline V gives CDR1 SNHLY, CDR2 FYNNEI. This chain's CDR3 is CASSEAYSSSGNTIYF.

The chain joins TRBV19 to TRBJ1-1. CDR1 is LNHDA, CDR2 SQIVND, per germline (reference sequence). CDR3 length: 12 residues. This CDR3 is CASSSGNTEAFF.

The chain is built from TRBV5-1 and TRBJ2-3. The germline gives CDR1 SGHRS, CDR2 YFSETQ. CDR3 size: 12 residues. CDR3 sequence reads: CASSKVRDTQYF.

The gene calls are TRBV4-1 and TRBJ2-2. The CDR3 extends over 15 amino acids. Germline lookup yields CDR1 MGHRA and CDR2 YSYEKL. The chain's CDR3 is CASSQVLHRTGELFF.

The chain links TRBV7-2 to TRBJ2-7; the TRBD1 assignment by TCRdb is unverifiable without DNA. This CDR3 region has 13 residues. Germline V gene sequence: CDR1 SGHTA, CDR2 FQGNSA. The chain's CDR3 is CASSLFGTYEQYF.

The chain combines TRBV7-9 with TRBJ1-1; no DNA is available, so the TRBD1 call from TCRdb remains unchecked. Germline V gene data show CDR1 as SEHNR and CDR2 as FQNEAQ (reference sequence). This CDR3 contains 13 residues. This CDR3 is CASSPPGKTEAFF.

The rearrangement joins TRBV10-3 to TRBJ2-5; checking the TCRdb D call of TRBD1 is not possible without DNA. This CDR3 is built from 14 residues. From germline, CDR1 is ENHRY and CDR2 SYGVKD. The CDR3 is CAISTGESRETQYF.

V is TRBV20-1 and J is TRBJ1-4. Germline values: CDR1 DFQATT, CDR2 SNEGSKA (reference sequence). The CDR3 length is 14 residues. The CDR3 loop is CSARGVSYNEKLFF.

V and J are TRBV20-1 and TRBJ2-3; with no DNA, the TCRdb D assignment of TRBD2 cannot be verified. This CDR3 has 15 amino acids. The germline gives CDR1 DFQATT, CDR2 SNEGSKA (reference sequence). The CDR3 sequence is CSARIPASGTDTQYF.

J is TRBJ1-5 and V is TRBV19. Germline V lookup: CDR1 LNHDA, CDR2 SQIVND (reference sequence). The CDR3 covers 14 residues. This chain's CDR3 is CASSGPGRDQPQHF. Based on the CDR3 plus reference TRBV19 and TRBJ1-5, the full variable domain is DGGITQSPKYLFRKEGQNVTLSCEQNLNHDAMYWYRQDPGQGLRLIYYSQIVNDFQKGDIAEGYSVSREKKESFPLTVTSAQKNPTAFYLCASSGPGRDQPQHFGDGTRLSIL.

The chain carries TRBV27 and TRBJ1-6; TCRdb's D call of TRBD1 is untestable without DNA. From germline, CDR1 is MNHEY and CDR2 SMNVEV (reference sequence). CDR3 length: 13 residues. CDR3 residues: CASSRQVNSPLHF.

The rearrangement links TRBV18 to TRBJ1-6; the TRBD1 assignment by TCRdb is unverifiable without DNA. The CDR3 length is 17 residues. Germline CDR1 KGHSH, CDR2 LQKENI. The CDR3 sequence: CASSPPGIQGFSSPLHF. Complete variable domain (other parts from reference TRBV18 and TRBJ1-6): NAGVMQNPRHLVRRRGQEARLRCSPMKGHSHVYWYRQLPEEGLKFMVYLQKENIIDESGMPKERFSAEFPKEGPSILRIQQVVRGDSAAYFCASSPPGIQGFSSPLHFGNGTRLTVT.

The chain couples TRBV3-1 to TRBJ1-1; the TCRdb call, TRBD1, lacks DNA for checking. CDR3 length: 15 residues. Per the germline V gene, CDR1 is LGHDT and CDR2 is YNNKEL (reference sequence). Here the CDR3 reads CASSQDDGGHTEAFF.

The gene calls are TRBV20-1 and TRBJ1-2. The length of the CDR3 is 15 residues. CDR1 and CDR2 (germline): DFQATT, SNEGSKA (reference sequence). CDR3 sequence reads: CSAGGRVGISYGYTF.

This chain uses TRBV20-1 with TRBJ2-3; TCRdb indicates TRBD1, and absent DNA this call remains unverified. The CDR3 is made up of 14 amino acids. CDR1 is DFQATT, CDR2 SNEGSKA, per germline (reference sequence). The CDR3 loop reads CSANLGGRADTQYF.

The chain links TRBV14 to TRBJ2-1; lacking DNA, the TRBD1 call made by TCRdb goes unchecked. There are 19 residues in the CDR3. Germline V lookup: CDR1 SGHDN, CDR2 FVKESK. CDR3 sequence: CASSGKPMGPTSSYNEQFF.

The gene calls are TRBV20-1 and TRBJ2-7; TCRdb's D gene call, TRBD1, goes unchecked for lack of DNA. The CDR3 is 14 amino acids. CDR1 is DFQATT, CDR2 SNEGSKA, per germline (reference sequence). CDR3 sequence: CSATGQGASYEQYF.

The chain carries TRBV7-9 and TRBJ1-1. Germline loops: CDR1 SEHNR, CDR2 FQNEAQ (reference sequence). This CDR3 region has 15 residues. CDR3 loop: CASSPTGVRNTEAFF. Combining the CDR3 with reference TRBV7-9 and TRBJ1-1 gives the whole variable domain DTGVSQNPRHKITKRGQNVTFRCDPISEHNRLYWYRQTLGQGPEFLTYFQNEAQLEKSRLLSDRFSAERPKGSFSTLEIQRTEQGDSAMYLCASSPTGVRNTEAFFGQGTRLTVV.

This chain links TRBV20-1 with TRBJ2-1; TCRdb gives TRBD2 as the D gene, but with no DNA this cannot be confirmed. The germline V gene has CDR1 DFQATT and CDR2 SNEGSKA (reference sequence). This CDR3 is built from 15 residues. This CDR3 reads CSAATPSGGYNEQFF.